This is a list of T cell receptor beta chains from one sample in a study of identical twins. MiXCR was run by TCRdb on the 5' RACE reads, yielding one entry per CDR3 protein. The sample carries around 470,000 distinct CDR3 sequences, 13% to 15% recorded once. These same records also appear under a second study, on yellow fever vaccine responses in identical twins.

Sequenced material: CD4+ T cells sorted from blood. The receptor source for this set is a woman younger than 30 in good health. CDR3s include the opening cysteine and the closing phenylalanine or tryptophan. D genes are given only for firm matches. Not every row has a clone size; where given, it reads once, few, many or a size class.

clone size	D gene	V gene	J gene	CDR3 protein	CDR3 DNA
.	TRBD1	TRBV28	TRBJ2-2	CASSLLRQGANTGELFF	TGTGCCAGCAGTTTATTGCGGCAGGGGGCAAACACCGGGGAGCTGTTTTTT
.	TRBD1	TRBV5-1	TRBJ2-2	CASSLGQGETGELFF	TGCGCCAGCAGCTTAGGACAGGGCGAAACCGGGGAGCTGTTTTTT
many	.	TRBV5-1	TRBJ1-2	CASSLAIGDGYTF	TGCGCCAGCAGCTTGGCCATTGGGGATGGCTACACCTTC
.	.	TRBV28	TRBJ1-2	CALGADIYGYTF	TGTGCCCTCGGGGCGGATATCTATGGCTACACCTTC
.	.	TRBV9	TRBJ1-1	CASSVGNSLNTEAFF	TGTGCCAGCAGCGTAGGAAACAGCCTGAACACTGAAGCTTTCTTT
.	.	TRBV12-3/TRBV12-4	TRBJ2-1	CASREALAGHEQFF	TGTGCCAGCAGGGAGGCTCTAGCAGGTCATGAGCAGTTCTTC
few	TRBD1	TRBV7-8	TRBJ2-5	CASSSNRGPQETQYF	TGTGCCAGCAGCTCCAATAGGGGGCCCCAAGAGACCCAGTACTTC
many	TRBD1	TRBV7-2	TRBJ1-4	CASTNPPGQGNEKLFF	TGTGCCAGCACCAACCCACCGGGACAGGGGAATGAAAAACTGTTTTTT
.	TRBD1	TRBV12-5	TRBJ2-1	CASGGGGGTGAYNEQFF	TGTGCTAGTGGTGGGGGAGGCGGGACAGGAGCATACAATGAGCAGTTCTTC
many	.	TRBV9	TRBJ1-5	CASSVGSNQPQHF	TGTGCCAGCAGCGTAGGAAGCAATCAGCCCCAGCATTTT
few	.	TRBV20-1	TRBJ1-1	CSARQGLNTEAFF	TGCAGTGCTAGACAGGGCCTGAACACTGAAGCTTTCTTT
many	.	TRBV28	TRBJ2-7	CASSSVGGGGSFFYEQYF	TGTGCCAGCAGCTCGGTCGGGGGAGGGGGCAGTTTCTTCTACGAGCAGTACTTC
few	TRBD1	TRBV5-4	TRBJ2-3	CASSKDRVVNTQYF	TGTGCCAGCAGCAAGGACAGGGTAGTGAATACGCAGTATTTT
many	.	TRBV12-3/TRBV12-4	TRBJ2-4	CASSTDRAKNIQYF	TGTGCCAGCAGTACCGACAGAGCCAAAAACATTCAGTACTTC
.	TRBD1	TRBV3-1	TRBJ2-7	CASSQEGQGREQYF	TGTGCCAGCAGCCAAGAGGGACAGGGGCGCGAGCAGTACTTC
few	TRBD2	TRBV3-1	TRBJ2-7	CASSRLADSYEQYF	TGTGCCAGCAGCCGACTAGCGGATTCCTACGAGCAGTACTTC
many	TRBD1	TRBV11-2	TRBJ2-7	CASSLGDQTGAANSVYEQYF	TGTGCCAGCAGCTTGGGCGACCAGACAGGGGCCGCCAATTCCGTCTACGAGCAGTACTTC
.	TRBD1	TRBV20-1	TRBJ2-3	CSGQGEEDTQYF	TGCAGTGGACAGGGTGAGGAAGATACGCAGTATTTT
.	TRBD1	TRBV4-3	TRBJ2-7	CASSHHTGGGSNEQYF	TGCGCCAGCAGCCATCATACAGGGGGCGGGAGCAACGAGCAGTACTTC
few	TRBD1	TRBV7-2	TRBJ1-6	CASSPKSGGSSPLHF	TGTGCCAGCAGCCCTAAATCAGGGGGCTCGTCACCCCTCCACTTT
few	TRBD1	TRBV29-1	TRBJ2-6	CSVGTGGANVLTF	TGCAGCGTCGGGACAGGAGGGGCCAACGTCCTGACTTTC
few	.	TRBV20-1	TRBJ2-3	CSTSRGGFTDTQYF	TGCAGTACCTCCAGGGGAGGGTTCACAGATACGCAGTATTTT
.	.	TRBV12-3/TRBV12-4	TRBJ2-7	CASSFESRREIYEQYF	TGTGCCAGCAGTTTTGAATCGCGGAGGGAGATCTACGAGCAGTACTTC
few	TRBD1	TRBV5-1	TRBJ2-7	CASSHTSTGPYEQYF	TGCGCCAGCAGCCATACATCGACAGGGCCCTACGAGCAGTACTTC
.	.	TRBV28	TRBJ2-1	CASSWDPGGEQFF	TGTGCCAGCAGTTGGGACCCCGGAGGTGAGCAGTTCTTC
few	.	TRBV3-1	TRBJ1-5	CASSQGVGGNQPQHF	TGTGCCAGCAGCCAAGGGGTGGGGGGCAATCAGCCCCAGCATTTT
.	TRBD1	TRBV5-5	TRBJ2-1	CASSFWTGNYNEQFF	TGTGCCAGCAGCTTCTGGACAGGGAACTACAATGAGCAGTTCTTC
.	.	TRBV4-2	TRBJ1-5	CASSQEVGGMPNQPQHF	TGTGCCAGCAGCCAAGAAGTTGGAGGAATGCCCAATCAGCCCCAGCATTTT
few	.	TRBV20-1	TRBJ2-3	CSATGDGPRDTQYF	TGCAGTGCCACCGGGGACGGCCCTCGAGATACGCAGTATTTT
many	TRBD2	TRBV3-1	TRBJ2-1	CASSPLTLAGAAEQFF	TGTGCCAGCAGCCCTCTAACTTTAGCGGGAGCGGCTGAGCAGTTCTTC
.	TRBD2	TRBV11-1	TRBJ2-1	CASSSPGLGPNNEQFF	TGTGCCAGCAGTTCACCGGGACTAGGGCCCAACAATGAGCAGTTCTTC
.	.	TRBV7-8	TRBJ1-4	CASSLRAGKATNEKLFF	TGTGCCAGCAGCTTACGGGCCGGGAAGGCAACTAATGAAAAACTGTTTTTT
.	TRBD2	TRBV15	TRBJ2-2	CATSSTPGLAGESTGELFF	TGTGCCACCAGCAGTACTCCGGGACTAGCGGGGGAAAGCACCGGGGAGCTGTTTTTT
.	.	TRBV7-8	TRBJ2-1	CASSLNRPRSGDEQFF	TGTGCCAGCAGCTTAAACAGGCCCCGATCCGGAGATGAGCAGTTCTTC
.	TRBD2	TRBV29-1	TRBJ2-1	CSVREAHNEQFF	TGCAGCGTTCGGGAGGCCCACAATGAGCAGTTCTTC
.	.	TRBV4-3	TRBJ2-2	CASSQESGPAGELFF	TGCGCCAGCAGCCAAGAATCAGGCCCAGCCGGGGAGCTGTTTTTT
few	.	TRBV27	TRBJ2-7	CATARESSYEQYF	TGTGCCACTGCACGGGAGTCCTCCTACGAGCAGTACTTC
few	TRBD2	TRBV28	TRBJ2-7	CASRTPSSGRAYEQYF	TGTGCCAGCAGGACCCCTAGTAGCGGGAGGGCGTACGAGCAGTACTTC
.	.	TRBV15	TRBJ2-7	CATEGLFSYEQYF	TGTGCCACAGAGGGGTTATTCTCCTACGAGCAGTACTTC
few	.	TRBV7-3	TRBJ2-3	CASSKSPSSTDTQYF	TGTGCCAGCAGCAAGTCGCCGTCCAGCACAGATACGCAGTATTTT
many	.	TRBV5-1	TRBJ2-1	CASSLTSRSNNEQFF	TGCGCCAGCAGCTTGACTAGCCGTTCGAACAATGAGCAGTTCTTC
few	.	TRBV20-1	TRBJ1-1	CSAPGEMGTEAFF	TGCAGTGCTCCCGGGGAAATGGGGACTGAAGCTTTCTTT